Below are 20 T cell receptor beta chains sequenced from a single sample in a study of T cell responses to AZD1222 COVID-19 vaccine. Libraries were prepared by immunoSEQ multiplex PCR; TCRdb keeps only in-frame clonotypes and omits some of them. The table includes over 100,000 clones, roughly 88% detected once. The sample was peripheral blood, taken on day 0 of AZD1222 vaccination. These receptor sequences come from an adult in good health.

The rearrangement joins TRBV2 to TRBJ2-3; no firm D call. The CDR3 spans 13 residues. Per germline, CDR1 SNHLY and CDR2 FYNNEI. V lost 4 bases and J 4 bases, leaving 9 bases between the germline ends. CDR3 sequence: CASSVLGADTQYF. DNA of the CDR3: TGTGCCAGCAGTGTGCTTGGGGCAGATACGCAGTATTTT.

This chain uses TRBV30 with TRBJ2-2, with 9 bases identical to TRBD1. Germline V gene sequence: CDR1 GTSNPN, CDR2 SVGIG (reference sequence). The trim removed 0 bases at V and 6 bases at J, leaving 11 bases unmatched. This CDR3 is built from 17 residues. The CDR3 region is CAWSVLRTGEVAGELFF. Written as DNA, the CDR3 is TGTGCCTGGAGTGTACTCAGGACAGGGGAAGTGGCCGGGGAGCTGTTTTTT.

CDR3 DNA: TGTGCCAGCGGGGAGCATCCTAACTATGGCTACACCTTC. Translating gives CASGEHPNYGYTF. This chain links TRBV19 with TRBJ1-2; D ambiguous. The CDR3 is 13 residues long. The germline V gene encodes CDR1 LNHDA and CDR2 SQIVND (reference sequence). The V and J ends lost 9 bases and 0 bases respectively, with 11 bases between them.

The chain has TRBV6-1 and TRBJ2-1; 8 nucleotides align to TRBD1. Unmatched junction bases numbered 9, after V lost 2 bases and J lost 9 bases. The CDR3 loop spans 15 amino acids. Per the germline V gene, CDR1 is MNHNS and CDR2 is SASEGT. CDR3 residues: CASSERTGLVGEQFF. The CDR3 DNA reads as TGTGCCAGCAGTGAAAGGACAGGGTTGGTCGGTGAGCAGTTCTTC.

This chain connects TRBV18 to TRBJ2-1; D is uncertain. With 0 bases removed from V and 0 bases from J, the gap between germline ends came to 9 bases. The CDR3 loop spans 16 amino acids. The germline gives CDR1 KGHSH, CDR2 LQKENI. The CDR3 loop reads CASSPPAASSYNEQFF. DNA of the CDR3: TGTGCCAGCTCACCACCGGCGGCCAGCTCCTACAATGAGCAGTTCTTC. Full variable domain (remainder filled in from reference TRBV18 and TRBJ2-1): NAGVMQNPRHLVRRRGQEARLRCSPMKGHSHVYWYRQLPEEGLKFMVYLQKENIIDESGMPKERFSAEFPKEGPSILRIQQVVRGDSAAYFCASSPPAASSYNEQFFGPGTRLTVL.

V usage is TRBV18 and J usage is TRBJ1-2, with TRBD1 identical over 8 bases. V lost 5 bases to trimming and J lost 6 bases; unmatched junction nucleotides: 5. The CDR3 consists of 13 residues. CDR1 and CDR2 (germline): KGHSH, LQKENI. For the CDR3, the DNA is TGTGCCAGCTCAGCCCGACAGGGGCATGGCTACACCTTC. Its protein is CASSARQGHGYTF.

The gene calls are TRBV7-3 and TRBJ2-2; 8 positions agree with TRBD1. V dropped 5 bases and J dropped 3; count of bases not matched to a gene: 2. The germline gives CDR1 SGHTA, CDR2 FQGTGA. The CDR3 covers 14 residues. The CDR3 sequence: CASSQDRDTGELFF. The CDR3 DNA follows: TGTGCCAGCAGCCAGGACAGGGACACCGGGGAGCTGTTTTTT.

Here the CDR3 DNA reads TGCAGCGCCCCCGGCAAGTGGAGTTGGAATGAGCAGTTCTTC. Residues: CSAPGKWSWNEQFF. The chain links TRBV29-1 to TRBJ2-1; D is uncertain. V lost 7 bases to trimming and J lost 7 bases, with 20 bases between them. The CDR3 loop spans 14 amino acids. Germline CDR1 reads SQVTM; CDR2 reads ANQGSEA.

This sequence joins TRBV6-5 and TRBJ1-2, with D uncertain. The CDR3 length is 13 residues. Trimming left V 6 bases short and J 8 bases short, with 16 bases between. CDR1 and CDR2 from the germline V gene are MNHEY and SVGAGI. The CDR3: CASSAGSGEGYTF. CDR3 nucleotides: TGTGCCAGCAGCGCGGGTTCCGGGGAAGGCTACACCTTC.

This clone was seen only a few times. This chain connects TRBV7-9 to TRBJ1-1, with a weak D call TRBD1 (6 bases). Trimming stripped 0 bases from V and 4 bases from J, with 12 bases between. This CDR3 region has 15 residues. Germline CDR1 reads SEHNR; CDR2 reads FQNEAQ (reference sequence). The CDR3 DNA follows: TGTGCCAGCAGCTTAGCTGGGGGGCGAGTCACTGAAGCTTTCTTT. Translation gives CASSLAGGRVTEAFF.

The chain carries TRBV5-1 and TRBJ2-3, with 11 bases lining up with TRBD2. From germline, CDR1 is SGHRS and CDR2 YFSETQ. CDR3 length: 17 amino acids. V shed 3 bases, J shed 0 bases, and the junction held 6 bases outside the gene matches. The CDR3 coding sequence is TGCGCCAGCAGCTCCGCAGTAGCGGGGGGGAGCACAGATACGCAGTATTTT. As protein: CASSSAVAGGSTDTQYF.

The V call is TRBV3-1 (or the pseudogene TRBV3-2), the J call TRBJ2-1, with D hard to call. Deletions cut 4 bases from V and 9 bases from J, with 19 bases between. The CDR3 spans 15 residues. The V gene's germline CDR1 is LGHDT and CDR2 YNNKEL (reference sequence). CDR3 amino acids: CASSPASSGLVEQFF. In DNA, the CDR3 is TGTGCCAGCAGCCCCGCCTCCAGTGGGCTAGTTGAGCAGTTCTTC.

This rearrangement joins TRBV6-5 to TRBJ2-5; TRBD2 aligns across 10 bases. J gave up 4 bases and V 8 bases, and 4 bases lay outside the gene matches. The CDR3 consists of 13 residues. The V gene's germline CDR1 is MNHEY and CDR2 SVGAGI. Here the CDR3 reads CASGLAGVETQYF. CDR3 coding DNA: TGTGCCAGCGGGCTAGCGGGAGTAGAGACCCAGTACTTC.

The chain employs TRBV6-6 and TRBJ2-5; D is possibly TRBD1 or TRBD2 (5 bases each). Trimming removed 7 bases from V and 4 bases from J, with 13 bases in between. The CDR3 length is 13 residues. In germline, CDR1 is MNHNY, CDR2 SVGAGI (reference sequence). The CDR3 reads CASNLLGVETQYF. The DNA for the CDR3 is TGTGCCAGCAACCTACTGGGGGTAGAGACCCAGTACTTC.

This chain joins TRBV2 and TRBJ1-2, with D tentatively TRBD1 (5 bases). Germline CDR1 SNHLY, CDR2 FYNNEI. The V gene lost 4 bases and the J gene lost 4 bases, with 13 bases spanning the gap. This CDR3 is 14 amino acids long. The CDR3 bases are TGTGCCAGCAGTGGGGGACTGAGAACCTATGGCTACACCTTC. Amino acid sequence: CASSGGLRTYGYTF. The full variable domain, completed using reference TRBV2 and TRBJ1-2, is EPEVTQTPSHQVTQMGQEVILRCVPISNHLYFYWYRQILGQKVEFLVSFYNNEISEKSEIFDDQFSVERPDGSNFTLKIRSTKLEDSAMYFCASSGGLRTYGYTFGSGTRLTVV.

CDR3 DNA: TGTGCCAGCAGGGCAAGGGTAGGGGGCCACACAGATACGCAGTATTTT. It translates to CASRARVGGHTDTQYF. The chain employs TRBV3-1 (or the pseudogene TRBV3-2) and TRBJ2-3; 7 nucleotides line up with TRBD1. With V trimmed by 6 bases and J by 2 bases, 11 bases remained unmatched. Germline assignment: CDR1 LGHDT and CDR2 YNNKEL (reference sequence). The CDR3 sequence is 16 residues long.

This clone has just one count. This chain uses TRBV28 with TRBJ1-1; D gene ambiguous. Germline V gene sequence: CDR1 MDHEN, CDR2 SYDVKM. Trimming left V 2 bases short and J 0 bases short, with 10 bases between. This CDR3 is 15 amino acids long. CDR3 coding DNA: TGTGCCAGCAGTTTAGTAGGGCTCATGAACACTGAAGCTTTCTTT. Its protein is CASSLVGLMNTEAFF.

The CDR3 sequence: CASSLRQEANYGYTF. The CDR3 DNA reads TGTGCCAGCAGCCTACGACAGGAAGCTAACTATGGCTACACCTTC. The V and J genes are TRBV7-8 and TRBJ1-2; D is possibly TRBD1 (6 bases). This CDR3 has 15 amino acids. The V gene lost 5 bases and the J gene lost 0 bases, with 13 bases spanning the gap. The V gene's germline CDR1 is SGHVS and CDR2 FQNEAQ.

This clone has just one count. Other nucleotide sequences in the sample specify the same CDR3. The genes are TRBV7-9 and TRBJ1-3; D remains unclear. V dropped 1 base and J dropped 0 bases, with 10 bases sitting between them. This CDR3 contains 16 residues. Germline lookup yields CDR1 SEHNR and CDR2 FQNEAQ (reference sequence). The CDR3 DNA reads as TGTGCCAGCAGCTTAGTAGGCAGTTACTCTGGAAACACCATATATTTT. This encodes CASSLVGSYSGNTIYF.

J is TRBJ2-2 and V is TRBV18; the D is unclear. Germline CDR1 KGHSH, CDR2 LQKENI. V lost 3 bases and J 1 base, leaving 3 bases between the germline ends. The CDR3 length is 13 residues. CDR3 amino acids: CASSPRNTGELFF. CDR3 in DNA: TGTGCCAGCTCACCTCGGAACACCGGGGAGCTGTTTTTT. Supplemented by reference TRBV18 and TRBJ2-2, the full variable domain reads NAGVMQNPRHLVRRRGQEARLRCSPMKGHSHVYWYRQLPEEGLKFMVYLQKENIIDESGMPKERFSAEFPKEGPSILRIQQVVRGDSAAYFCASSPRNTGELFFGEGSRLTVL.